This T cell receptor (beta chain) was captured by sequencing in a study of low-dose radiotherapy and immunotherapy resistance in tumors. Study at large: Every two weeks, the protocol called for intravenous cyclophosphamide at 200 mg/m2. It was given one day before each radiation and immunotherapy administration.

This clonotype was counted many times. Germline lookup yields CDR1 DFQATT and CDR2 SNEGSKA (reference sequence). The CDR3 is made up of 13 amino acids. Trimming took 7 bases from V and 1 from J, leaving 10 bases between them. Gene-specific TRAV and TRBV primers were used for first-strand cDNA, covering alpha and beta chains. It was with a constant-region primer and a V-primer adapter that TCRs were amplified over about 20 PCR cycles. A single record per CDR3 protein comes from TCRdb applying MiXCR to the reads. The top ten hold less than 1.5% of the sample, which has about 84,000 distinct CDR3 sequences, roughly 17% seen once. The time point: after trial treatment. Treatment: LDRT plus nivolumab, ipilimumab, low-dose cyclophosphamide and aspirin (RACIN trial). The donors' regimen was nivolumab, ipilimumab, aspirin, low-dose cyclophosphamide and low-dose radiotherapy.

The material sequenced was PBMCs, taken after low-dose radiotherapy plus immunotherapy. This receptor was obtained from a male donor with prostate cancer. The chain uses TRBV20-1 and TRBJ1-4; D unclear. CDR3 DNA sequence: TGCAGTGTTTTGCCAGAAACTAATGAAAAACTGTTTTTT. Protein product: CSVLPETNEKLFF.